This TCR beta chain came from a study of blood T cell repertoires in COVID-19. Study in general: Samples came from the United States, Italy and Spain, spanning acute and convalescent COVID-19. Nucleic acid was either cDNA or gDNA, and it came from T cells, B-cell-depleted T cells, or PBMCs.

Original processing methods: Amplifying reference gene primers gave estimates of nucleated cell counts. Profiling relied on immunoSEQ multiplex PCR, and the TCRdb table lists in-frame clones only, not all of them. V, J and clone size are those of that table, while D and trimming were read from the DNA. This table has nearly 40,000 clones, about 80% appearing once. Germline V gene lookup returns CDR1 SGHDT and CDR2 YYEEEE. The CDR3 extends over 14 amino acids. With V trimmed by 4 bases and J by 1 base, 2 bases remained unmatched. Sample share makes this clone medium-sized. The sample taken for sequencing was peripheral blood. The chain has TRBV5-6 and TRBJ1-3; the match to TRBD1 covers 7 bases. The source is a man aged 50-60 years with active or convalescent COVID-19. CDR3 sequence: CASSPDRSGNTIYF. The CDR3 bases are TGTGCCAGCAGCCCGGACAGGTCTGGAAACACCATATATTTT.